Listed below are T cell receptor beta chains from one sample, sequenced in a study of CD8 T cells in Susac syndrome. MiXCR, run by TCRdb on the immunoSEQ multiplex PCR reads, gives a single entry per CDR3 protein. The table has hundreds of thousands of distinct CDR3 sequences, over 75% seen once. Sequencing was done on a sample of CD8+ T cells from PBMCs. The origin of the receptors is a human donor with multiple sclerosis. Both conserved end residues are part of each CDR3. Each record gives: V gene, J gene, clone size, D gene, CDR3 protein, CDR3 DNA. The D gene is left open where the match is weak. Rows give clone size only sometimes, using once, few, many, or a class for an expanded clone.

v_call: TRBV21-1
j_call: TRBJ2-7
clone_size: .
d_call: .
cdr3_aa: CASSKDGGTKSYEQYF
cdr3_nt: TGTGCCAGCAGCAAAGATGGAGGGACAAAGTCCTACGAGCAGTACTTC

v_call: TRBV9
j_call: TRBJ2-7
clone_size: .
d_call: .
cdr3_aa: CASSVATSYEQYF
cdr3_nt: TGTGCCAGCAGCGTAGCCACCTCCTACGAGCAGTACTTC

v_call: TRBV12-3/TRBV12-4
j_call: TRBJ2-5
clone_size: .
d_call: .
cdr3_aa: CASSFDRYQETQYF
cdr3_nt: TGTGCCAGCAGTTTCGACAGGTACCAAGAGACCCAGTACTTC

v_call: TRBV6-2/TRBV6-3
j_call: TRBJ1-4
clone_size: .
d_call: TRBD1
cdr3_aa: CASSYEGTVEKLFF
cdr3_nt: TGTGCCAGCAGTTACGAGGGGACAGTTGAAAAACTGTTTTTT

v_call: TRBV28
j_call: TRBJ2-1
clone_size: .
d_call: .
cdr3_aa: CASSIGAYNEQFF
cdr3_nt: TGTGCCAGCAGCATCGGTGCCTACAATGAGCAGTTCTTC

v_call: TRBV5-4
j_call: TRBJ2-5
clone_size: few
d_call: .
cdr3_aa: CASSSSGGNRETQYF
cdr3_nt: TGTGCCAGCAGCTCCTCTGGGGGGAACAGAGAGACCCAGTACTTC

v_call: TRBV10-3
j_call: TRBJ1-1
clone_size: .
d_call: .
cdr3_aa: CAISDIAWNTEAFF
cdr3_nt: TGTGCCATCAGTGATATTGCCTGGAACACTGAAGCTTTCTTT

v_call: TRBV28
j_call: TRBJ1-1
clone_size: .
d_call: .
cdr3_aa: CASSLLKGEAFF
cdr3_nt: TGTGCCAGCAGTTTATTAAAGGGTGAAGCTTTCTTT

v_call: TRBV7-8
j_call: TRBJ2-7
clone_size: once
d_call: .
cdr3_aa: CASSLVAEEQYF
cdr3_nt: TGTGCCAGCAGCTTAGTCGCCGAGGAGCAGTACTTC

v_call: TRBV13
j_call: TRBJ1-6
clone_size: .
d_call: TRBD1
cdr3_aa: CASSLADRGLRDNSPLHF
cdr3_nt: TGTGCCAGCAGCTTAGCGGACAGGGGATTAAGAGACAATTCACCCCTCCACTTT

v_call: TRBV9
j_call: TRBJ2-7
clone_size: .
d_call: .
cdr3_aa: CASSVGEQYF
cdr3_nt: TGTGCCAGCAGCGTAGGGGAGCAGTACTTC

v_call: TRBV6-6
j_call: TRBJ2-1
clone_size: .
d_call: .
cdr3_aa: CASAASRGYEQFF
cdr3_nt: TGTGCCAGCGCGGCTAGCAGGGGTTATGAGCAGTTCTTC

v_call: TRBV19
j_call: TRBJ2-2
clone_size: once
d_call: TRBD2
cdr3_aa: CASSILPSGNTGELFF
cdr3_nt: TGTGCCAGTAGTATTCTCCCTAGCGGGAACACCGGGGAGCTGTTTTTT

v_call: TRBV29-1
j_call: TRBJ2-7
clone_size: .
d_call: TRBD1
cdr3_aa: CSVGDSPSSYEQYF
cdr3_nt: TGCAGCGTTGGGGACAGTCCCAGCTCCTACGAGCAGTACTTC

v_call: TRBV11-2
j_call: TRBJ2-2
clone_size: once
d_call: .
cdr3_aa: CGQVRNTGELFF
cdr3_nt: TGTGGACAGGTCAGGAACACCGGGGAGCTGTTTTTT

v_call: TRBV6-2/TRBV6-3
j_call: TRBJ2-2
clone_size: .
d_call: .
cdr3_aa: CASTPETGELFF
cdr3_nt: TGTGCCAGCACTCCGGAAACCGGGGAGCTGTTTTTT

v_call: TRBV7-8
j_call: TRBJ2-1
clone_size: .
d_call: .
cdr3_aa: CASVPVWVGSDNEQFF
cdr3_nt: TGTGCCAGCGTCCCTGTTTGGGTGGGGTCCGACAATGAGCAGTTCTTC

v_call: TRBV20-1
j_call: TRBJ2-5
clone_size: .
d_call: .
cdr3_aa: CSGRMTDPVQETQYF
cdr3_nt: TGCAGTGGGAGAATGACCGACCCCGTACAAGAGACCCAGTACTTC

v_call: TRBV4-2
j_call: TRBJ2-3
clone_size: .
d_call: .
cdr3_aa: CASSQEKGGATQYF
cdr3_nt: TGTGCCAGCAGCCAAGAGAAGGGCGGGGCTACGCAGTATTTT